This TCR beta chain was observed in a study of blood T cell repertoires in COVID-19. Study in general: Italy, Spain and the United States were the sources of the convalescent and acute COVID-19 samples. Nucleic acid was either cDNA or gDNA, and it came from T cells, B-cell-depleted T cells, or PBMCs.

This clone was seen a single time. This study enrolled people aged about 18 to 100 from about 24 US geographic areas. Cohort allocation depended upon clinical history that participants reported. Profiling relied on immunoSEQ multiplex PCR, and the TCRdb table lists in-frame clones only, not all of them. The sample has around 250,000 clones, roughly 88% seen once; the top ten hold roughly 1.2%. CDR3 size: 14 residues. V shed 4 bases, J shed 4 bases, and the junction held 6 bases outside the gene matches. Germline V CDR1 and CDR2: MNHEY, SMNVEV (reference sequence). Sequencing was carried out using PBMCs or T cells enriched from blood (not recorded which). The chain links TRBV27 to TRBJ2-7, with 8 bases matching TRBD1. The sequence was collected from a woman in her thirties or forties with acute COVID-19. The CDR3 spells CASSWGTGPYEQYF. In nucleotides, the CDR3 is TGTGCCAGCAGTTGGGGGACAGGACCGTACGAGCAGTACTTC.